The 17 T cell receptor beta chains listed next were all sequenced from one sample in a study of shared T cell receptors in the human thymus. Here immunoSEQ multiplex PCR was the method, and the copy in TCRdb shows in-frame clones only, minus some. Of about 380,000 clones listed, approximately 95% are singletons. The sequencing sample was made of thymocytes. Receptors originate from a human donor.

The chain carries TRBV29-1 and TRBJ1-2, with D unresolved. The CDR3 totals 11 residues. V lost 5 bases to trimming and J lost 6 bases, with 10 bases between them. Germline CDR1 is SQVTM and CDR2 is ANQGSEA. DNA of the CDR3: TGCAGCGTTTCGGGGTCCGATGGCTACACCTTC. It is translated as CSVSGSDGYTF. The full variable domain, completed using reference TRBV29-1 and TRBJ1-2, is SAVISQKPSRDICQRGTSLTIQCQVDSQVTMMFWYRQQPGQSLTLIATANQGSEATYESGFVIDKFPISRPNLTFSTLTVSNMSPEDSSIYLCSVSGSDGYTFGSGTRLTVV.

This chain uses TRBV29-1 with TRBJ2-7; 9 positions match TRBD2. The CDR3 is made up of 13 amino acids. The V and J ends lost 4 bases and 3 bases, in that order; junction bases with no gene match: 4. The germline gives CDR1 SQVTM, CDR2 ANQGSEA. The CDR3 loop reads CSVALSGSYEQYF. CDR3 nucleotide sequence: TGCAGCGTTGCCCTTAGCGGGAGCTACGAGCAGTACTTC.

The V call is TRBV15, the J call TRBJ2-1, with unresolved D. The CDR3 contains 17 residues. V gave up 0 bases and J gave up 8 bases, with 20 bases separating them. CDR1 is LNHNV and CDR2 is YYDKDF in the germline V gene (reference sequence). The CDR3: CATSREAVAWSTDEQFF. CDR3 coding DNA: TGTGCCACCAGCAGAGAGGCAGTTGCGTGGAGTACCGATGAGCAGTTCTTC.

The chain combines TRBV5-4 with TRBJ2-1; TRBD2 agrees at 14 bases. This CDR3 contains 18 residues. J lost 0 bases, V lost 6 bases, and 8 bases had no gene match. CDR1 is SGHNT, CDR2 YYREEE, per germline (reference sequence). The CDR3 bases are TGTGCCAGCATCGGGACTAGCGGGAGCGCCAGCTCCTACAATGAGCAGTTCTTC. Protein: CASIGTSGSASSYNEQFF. Together with reference TRBV5-4 and TRBJ2-1, the CDR3 gives the full variable domain: ETGVTQSPTHLIKTRGQQVTLRCSSQSGHNTVSWYQQALGQGPQFIFQYYREEENGRGNFPPRFSGLQFPNYSSELNVNALELDDSALYLCASIGTSGSASSYNEQFFGPGTRLTVL.

The J gene is TRBJ2-5, the V gene TRBV9; TRBD2 aligns across 8 bases. This CDR3 has 14 amino acids. Germline loops: CDR1 SGDLS, CDR2 YYNGEE. The ends lost 1 base at V and 4 bases at J; junction bases unmatched: 3. This CDR3 is CASSVRSGIETQYF. The CDR3 DNA is TGTGCCAGCAGCGTACGTAGCGGGATAGAGACCCAGTACTTC.

The rearrangement joins TRBV29-1 to TRBJ2-1; D is unclear. This CDR3 is 13 amino acids long. V was clipped by 7 bases and J by 3 bases, with 13 bases between them. Germline CDR1 SQVTM, CDR2 ANQGSEA. CDR3 sequence (DNA): TGCAGCGCTGGCTTTAGCCGCTACAATGAGCAGTTCTTC. Amino acids: CSAGFSRYNEQFF.

This chain uses TRBV7-9 with TRBJ2-3; D is unclear. Germline V gene data show CDR1 as SEHNR and CDR2 as FQNEAQ (reference sequence). V was pared by 5 bases and J by 1 base, with 16 bases between. The CDR3 loop spans 16 amino acids. DNA of the CDR3: TGTGCCAGCAGCCCGACGGGCCAACACCGCACAGATACGCAGTATTTT. Translating it yields CASSPTGQHRTDTQYF.

The DNA for the CDR3 is TGTGCCAGCAGCTCCCCCCTAGCGGGAGTGGAGCTGTTTTTT. This codes for CASSSPLAGVELFF. The rearrangement joins TRBV5-8 to TRBJ2-2; 10 bases are shared with TRBD2. The V and J ends lost 3 bases and 10 bases, in that order; junction bases with no gene match: 6. This CDR3 comprises 14 residues. Germline V gene sequence: CDR1 SGHTS, CDR2 YDEGEE.

The rearrangement links TRBV7-6 to TRBJ2-1; D ambiguous. V gave up 1 base and J gave up 5 bases, with 9 bases separating them. This CDR3 spans 14 amino acids. Germline assignment: CDR1 SGHVS and CDR2 FNYEAQ. The CDR3 loop is CASSLGMDHNEQFF. In nucleotides, the CDR3 is TGTGCCAGCAGCTTAGGAATGGACCACAATGAGCAGTTCTTC. Variable domain in full (rest from reference TRBV7-6 and TRBJ2-1): GAGVSQSPRYKVTKRGQDVALRCDPISGHVSLYWYRQALGQGPEFLTYFNYEAQQDKSGLPNDRFSAERPEGSISTLTIQRTEQRDSAMYRCASSLGMDHNEQFFGPGTRLTVL.

This chain connects TRBV7-2 to TRBJ2-3, with 14 positions matching TRBD2. The CDR3 contains 18 residues. CDR1 and CDR2 (germline): SGHTA, FQGNSA. With 5 bases clipped from V and 0 bases from J, the junction kept 7 bases outside the gene matches. The CDR3 DNA reads TGTGCCAGCAGCCCCCGGACTAGCGGGAGGCAGAGCACAGATACGCAGTATTTT. It specifies CASSPRTSGRQSTDTQYF.

The chain carries TRBV7-2 and TRBJ2-1; TRBD2 aligns across 7 bases. The V gene's germline CDR1 is SGHTA and CDR2 FQGNSA. The CDR3 spans 17 residues. Trimming took 4 bases from V and 3 from J; bases not matched to a gene: 12. The CDR3 bases are TGTGCCAGCAGCTCAGGCGGGGCTAGCGGAATCTACAATGAGCAGTTCTTC. Translating gives CASSSGGASGIYNEQFF.

The chain joins TRBV6-1 to TRBJ1-4; TRBD1 might be the D (5 bases). The CDR3 extends over 14 amino acids. The V end was cut by 7 bases, the J end by 6 bases, with 15 bases between. The germline V gene encodes CDR1 MNHNS and CDR2 SASEGT. This chain's CDR3 is CASTLPGGDEKLFF. The CDR3 bases are TGTGCCAGCACCCTCCCCGGGGGGGATGAAAAACTGTTTTTT.

This clone has only one observation. At one end the junction does not follow the germline gene, possibly because of a read error. Written as DNA, the CDR3 is TGTGCTAGCAGCCCAACCTGGACAGGGGTAAAGAGGGAGCAGTACTTC. Protein: CASSPTWTGVKREQYF. V is TRBV7-7 and J is TRBJ2-7; 9 bases align to TRBD1. There are 16 residues in the CDR3. The germline V gene encodes CDR1 SSHAT and CDR2 FNYEAQ (reference sequence).

This clone was observed a handful of times. The chain is built from TRBV27 and TRBJ2-5; D gene unclear. CDR1 is MNHEY and CDR2 is SMNVEV in the germline V gene (reference sequence). The length of the CDR3 is 14 residues. With 6 bases removed from V and 1 base from J, the gap between germline ends came to 12 bases. CDR3 region: CASSRLVSQETQYF. CDR3 DNA sequence: TGTGCCAGCAGCCGCCTAGTCTCCCAAGAGACCCAGTACTTC.

V usage is TRBV10-1 and J usage is TRBJ2-5; D not certain. Trimming took off 2 bases at V and 3 bases at J, with 13 bases between the two ends. CDR1 and CDR2 (germline): WNHNN, SYGVQD (reference sequence). The CDR3 runs 15 residues. Written as DNA, the CDR3 is TGCGCCAGCAGTGAGGAGGAACCCCGCGAAGAGACCCAGTACTTC. Translating it yields CASSEEEPREETQYF.

The chain recombines TRBV4-3 with TRBJ1-2, with 8 bases that match TRBD1. This CDR3 contains 14 residues. CDR1 and CDR2 from the germline V gene are LGHNA and YSLEER. Trimming took 3 bases from V and 3 from J; bases not matched to a gene: 3. CDR3 region: CASSHLDRDYGYTF. DNA of the CDR3: TGCGCCAGCAGCCACCTGGACAGGGACTATGGCTACACCTTC.

The rearrangement uses TRBV27 and TRBJ2-7; D possibly corresponds to TRBD2 (5 bases). V lost 6 bases and J lost 5, with 14 bases in between. From germline, CDR1 is MNHEY and CDR2 SMNVEV (reference sequence). The CDR3 length is 13 residues. DNA for the CDR3: TGTGCCAGCAGCTTACTAGGGCCCCACGAGCAGTACTTC. Amino acids: CASSLLGPHEQYF.